A selection of T cell receptor beta chains follows, all from one sample in a study of T cell repertoires and Cas9 in healthy adults. Produced via immunoSEQ multiplex PCR; TCRdb's table is partial and in-frame only. The sample lists about 22,000 clones; 91% were seen once. Sequencing was carried out using CD4+ effector T cells (CD127+, CD25-, CD137-, CD154-) from PBMCs; culture status not recorded. The receptors were sampled from a human donor in good health. The CDR3 runs from the conserved cysteine through the conserved F or W. D genes are given only for firm matches.

TRBD1	TRBV7-2	TRBJ1-1	CASSPGGTGSTEAFF	TGTGCCAGCAGCCCCGGAGGGACAGGGAGCACTGAAGCTTTCTTT
.	TRBV9	TRBJ2-7	CASSLLGTSSYEQYF	TGTGCCAGCAGCCTCCTGGGTACGAGCTCCTACGAGCAGTACTTC
.	TRBV27	TRBJ1-4	CASSQGGGTGGLFF	TGTGCCAGCAGCCAAGGAGGGGGTACCGGAGGACTGTTTTTT
TRBD1	TRBV5-4	TRBJ1-1	CASSSQGGTEAFF	TGTGCCAGCAGCTCTCAGGGGGGCACTGAAGCTTTCTTT